Listed here are 23 T cell receptor beta chains from one sample, sequenced in a study of blood T cells in healthy people across ages. A second PCR, run for roughly 7 to 11 cycles, used a sample-barcoded 5' primer plus a J-beta primer mix. MiXCR, run by TCRdb on the 5' RACE reads, gives a single entry per CDR3 protein. The data show about 760,000 distinct CDR3 sequences, more than 20% seen once. Separately, the same data were catalogued under a study of T cells of mothers and their children.

Specimen: blood. Receptors originate from a boy aged 5 to 17 in good health.

This clonotype appeared a few times. The chain employs TRBV3-1 and TRBJ2-7; 7 bases are shared with TRBD1. In germline, CDR1 is LGHDT, CDR2 YNNKEL (reference sequence). V gave up 0 bases and J gave up 3 bases; unmatched junction bases: 2. The CDR3 length is 14 residues. The CDR3 coding sequence is TGTGCCAGCAGCCAAGATCAGGGGGTCTACGAGCAGTACTTC. It codes for CASSQDQGVYEQYF.

This clonotype has a handful of counts. The genes are TRBV2 and TRBJ2-1, with D perhaps matching TRBD1 (5 bases). CDR1 is SNHLY and CDR2 is FYNNEI in the germline V gene. V gave up 7 bases and J gave up 9 bases, with 19 bases separating them. CDR3 length: 14 residues. CDR3 amino acids: CASNTNTGSGEQFF. The CDR3 DNA reads as TGTGCCAGCAATACGAATACAGGTTCCGGTGAGCAGTTCTTC. Full variable domain (remainder filled in from reference TRBV2 and TRBJ2-1): EPEVTQTPSHQVTQMGQEVILRCVPISNHLYFYWYRQILGQKVEFLVSFYNNEISEKSEIFDDQFSVERPDGSNFTLKIRSTKLEDSAMYFCASNTNTGSGEQFFGPGTRLTVL.

The V gene is TRBV12-3 or TRBV12-4, the J gene TRBJ2-3; 12 positions agree with TRBD2. The CDR3 is 15 amino acids. With V trimmed by 5 bases and J by 2 bases, 2 bases remained unmatched. The CDR3 DNA reads TGTGCCAGCAGTGGGACTAGCGGGTACACAGATACGCAGTATTTT. This gives the protein CASSGTSGYTDTQYF.

The table lists this clonotype with many counts. The V and J genes are TRBV29-1 and TRBJ2-7; 9 bases fit TRBD1. Germline CDR1 is SQVTM and CDR2 is ANQGSEA. The V and J ends lost 3 bases and 3 bases, in that order; junction bases with no gene match: 0. The CDR3 consists of 12 residues. The CDR3 reads CSVEDRGYEQYF. CDR3 bases: TGCAGCGTTGAGGACAGGGGCTACGAGCAGTACTTC.

This clonotype has a handful of counts. This chain joins TRBV27 and TRBJ2-7, with D perhaps matching TRBD2 (5 bases). Trimming removed 8 bases from V and 2 bases from J, with 16 bases in between. CDR3 length: 14 amino acids. Germline-derived CDR1 and CDR2 are MNHEY and SMNVEV (reference sequence). CDR3 residues: CASRPRTGTYEQYF. CDR3 nucleotides: TGTGCCAGCCGGCCGAGGACGGGGACCTACGAGCAGTACTTC.

The genes are TRBV27 and TRBJ2-6; D call uncertain. V gave up 3 bases and J gave up 1 base, with 10 bases separating them. CDR1 is MNHEY and CDR2 is SMNVEV in the germline V gene (reference sequence). This CDR3 region has 16 residues. CDR3: CASSFGVPSGANVLTF. In DNA form, the CDR3 reads TGTGCCAGCAGTTTTGGTGTTCCTTCTGGGGCCAACGTCCTGACTTTC.

The V call is TRBV7-9, the J call TRBJ1-5; D is ambiguous. From germline, CDR1 is SEHNR and CDR2 FQNEAQ (reference sequence). This CDR3 has 12 residues. The ends were cut back, 3 bases at V and 7 bases at J, with 7 bases in the middle. The CDR3 bases are TGTGCCAGCAGCTTTTCTACGCAGCCCCAGCATTTT. Its protein product is CASSFSTQPQHF. The full variable domain, in which reference TRBV7-9 and TRBJ1-5 provide the parts outside the CDR3, is DTGVSQNPRHKITKRGQNVTFRCDPISEHNRLYWYRQTLGQGPEFLTYFQNEAQLEKSRLLSDRFSAERPKGSFSTLEIQRTEQGDSAMYLCASSFSTQPQHFGDGTRLSIL.

The rearrangement joins TRBV3-1 to TRBJ2-1; 10 bases match TRBD2. Germline V gene data show CDR1 as LGHDT and CDR2 as YNNKEL (reference sequence). CDR3 size: 17 residues. V was clipped by 1 base and J by 3 bases; unmatched bases: 6. Here the CDR3 reads CASSQVLSSGGYNEQFF. The DNA for the CDR3 is TGTGCCAGCAGCCAAGTCCTCTCTAGCGGGGGCTACAATGAGCAGTTCTTC.

The chain joins TRBV28 to TRBJ2-5; TRBD2 matches 10 bases. The J call is in doubt because the DNA end fits TRBJ2-7 better. The germline V gene encodes CDR1 MDHEN and CDR2 SYDVKM. CDR3 length: 14 residues. The CDR3 reads CASGPGTSVYEQYF. The DNA for the CDR3 is TGTGCCAGCGGTCCCGGGACTAGCGTTTACGAGCAGTACTTC.

This clonotype was picked up a small number of times. The chain is built from TRBV12-3 or TRBV12-4 and TRBJ1-5; D remains ambiguous. Trimming shortened V by 1 base and J by 6 bases, and 10 bases separated the two germline ends. The CDR3 has 14 amino acids. For the CDR3, the DNA is TGTGCCAGCAGTTTAGGGACGAACGGTCAGCCCCAGCATTTT. Translation gives CASSLGTNGQPQHF.

The CDR3 nucleotides are TGTGCCAGTAGTATCCCTCTTGAAACAACTAATGAAAAACTGTTTTTT. Its protein is CASSIPLETTNEKLFF. The chain carries TRBV19 and TRBJ1-4, with D uncertain. Deletions cut 3 bases from V and 0 bases from J, with 11 bases between. Germline V CDR1 and CDR2: LNHDA, SQIVND (reference sequence). The CDR3 runs 16 residues.

This clonotype showed up just a few times. The chain is built from TRBV7-2 and TRBJ1-4; D perhaps matches TRBD1 (5 bases). The CDR3 extends over 15 amino acids. Germline values: CDR1 SGHTA, CDR2 FQGNSA. V was clipped by 5 bases and J by 3 bases, with 13 bases between them. The CDR3 DNA sequence: TGTGCCAGCAGCCCACAGAGACAGTCTAATGAAAAACTGTTTTTT. It codes for CASSPQRQSNEKLFF.

V gene TRBV28 combines with J gene TRBJ1-2; 7 nucleotides line up with TRBD1. Germline loops: CDR1 MDHEN, CDR2 SYDVKM. This CDR3 is built from 15 residues. J lost 4 bases, V lost 6 bases, and 11 bases had no gene match. The CDR3 region is CASSTTGTAFYGYTF. CDR3 nucleotide sequence: TGTGCCAGCAGCACTACCGGGACAGCGTTCTATGGCTACACCTTC.

This clonotype came up a few times. The chain links TRBV7-3 to TRBJ2-7, with 9 bases identical to TRBD2. The CDR3 spans 18 residues. CDR1 is SGHTA and CDR2 is FQGTGA in the germline V gene. Trimming cost V 5 bases and J 2 bases; bases outside gene matches: 16. CDR3 in amino acids: CASSKWIAAGGPAYEQYF. The CDR3 DNA reads as TGTGCCAGCAGCAAATGGATTGCCGCGGGAGGGCCCGCCTACGAGCAGTACTTC. The full variable domain, with the rest looked up from reference TRBV7-3 and TRBJ2-7, is GAGVSQTPSNKVTEKGKYVELRCDPISGHTALYWYRQSLGQGPEFLIYFQGTGAADDSGLPNDRFFAVRPEGSVSTLKIQRTERGDSAVYLCASSKWIAAGGPAYEQYFGPGTRLTVT.

The V and J genes are TRBV19 and TRBJ2-7; D is possibly TRBD1 (5 bases). V lost 6 bases to trimming and J lost 2 bases, with 14 bases between them. The CDR3 has 14 amino acids. Germline values: CDR1 LNHDA, CDR2 SQIVND (reference sequence). The CDR3 here is CASSLQVSPYEQYF. The CDR3 bases are TGTGCCAGTAGCCTACAGGTCTCGCCCTACGAGCAGTACTTC.

The chain employs TRBV7-3 and TRBJ2-3; 7 bases are a match to TRBD2. The CDR3 extends over 15 amino acids. J was trimmed by 2 bases and V by 4 bases; bases with no gene match: 6. In germline, CDR1 is SGHTA, CDR2 FQGTGA. This CDR3 is CASSSAGEYTDTQYF. The CDR3 DNA reads TGTGCCAGCAGCTCCGCGGGGGAGTACACAGATACGCAGTATTTT.

Worth noting for this clonotype: A read error may explain this, as a much larger clone is one base away. The rearrangement joins TRBV7-9 to TRBJ2-7; D is possibly TRBD2 (5 bases). CDR1 and CDR2 from the germline V gene are SEHNR and FQNEAQ (reference sequence). This CDR3 is 13 amino acids long. DNA of the CDR3: TGTGCCAGCAGCTTAGATGGTGACTACGGGCAGTACTTC. It yields the protein CASSLDGDYGQYF.

This chain uses TRBV27 with TRBJ2-7; no clear D gene. The CDR3 length is 15 residues. Trimming shortened V by 0 bases and J by 3 bases, and 12 bases separated the two germline ends. The germline V gene has CDR1 MNHEY and CDR2 SMNVEV (reference sequence). CDR3 in DNA: TGTGCCAGCAGTTTATCGGGCTTAGGTCTCTACGAGCAGTACTTC. It yields the protein CASSLSGLGLYEQYF.

The CDR3 bases are TGCAGCGTTGAAGGTGTATTGGAGAACACTGAAGCTTTCTTT. Protein sequence: CSVEGVLENTEAFF. The J gene is TRBJ1-1, the V gene TRBV29-1, with D unclear. CDR1 and CDR2 from the germline V gene are SQVTM and ANQGSEA. V lost 1 base and J 1 base, leaving 10 bases between the germline ends. The CDR3 runs 14 residues. The variable domain in full, completed from reference TRBV29-1 and TRBJ1-1, reads SAVISQKPSRDICQRGTSLTIQCQVDSQVTMMFWYRQQPGQSLTLIATANQGSEATYESGFVIDKFPISRPNLTFSTLTVSNMSPEDSSIYLCSVEGVLENTEAFFGQGTRLTVV.

This clonotype was seen just once. This chain joins TRBV3-1 and TRBJ2-3; D is possibly TRBD2 (7 bases). Trimming shortened V by 0 bases and J by 2 bases, and 21 bases separated the two germline ends. The CDR3 length is 19 residues. CDR1 LGHDT and CDR2 YNNKEL come from the germline V gene (reference sequence). CDR3 DNA sequence: TGTGCCAGCAGCCAAGATGGAGGGGGGGGCCAACCCCCCACAGATACGCAGTATTTT. This translates into CASSQDGGGGQPPTDTQYF.

The chain has TRBV24-1 and TRBJ2-1, with 7 bases lining up with TRBD2. Germline CDR1 reads KGHDR; CDR2 reads SFDVKD. The ends lost 4 bases at V and 4 bases at J; junction bases unmatched: 15. The CDR3 spans 18 residues. The CDR3 coding sequence is TGTGCCACCAGTGACCCGGCCCGGGAGCGGGACTCTTACAATGAGCAGTTCTTC. This translates into CATSDPARERDSYNEQFF.

This clonotype was observed a handful of times. V is TRBV29-1 and J is TRBJ1-2; D unclear. The CDR3 loop spans 13 amino acids. The germline V gene encodes CDR1 SQVTM and CDR2 ANQGSEA. The V end was cut by 3 bases, the J end by 7 bases, with 15 bases between. The CDR3 loop reads CSVETPRSSGYTF. For the CDR3, the DNA is TGCAGCGTTGAGACCCCGCGCTCCAGTGGCTACACCTTC.

The genes are TRBV10-3 and TRBJ2-3; TRBD1 aligns across 9 bases. Trimming at V came to 6 bases and at J to 5 bases, leaving 6 bases not matched to a gene. Germline V lookup: CDR1 ENHRY, CDR2 SYGVKD. CDR3 size: 14 residues. The CDR3 reads CAISRDRAGDTQYF. DNA of the CDR3: TGTGCCATCAGCCGGGACAGGGCTGGAGATACGCAGTATTTT.